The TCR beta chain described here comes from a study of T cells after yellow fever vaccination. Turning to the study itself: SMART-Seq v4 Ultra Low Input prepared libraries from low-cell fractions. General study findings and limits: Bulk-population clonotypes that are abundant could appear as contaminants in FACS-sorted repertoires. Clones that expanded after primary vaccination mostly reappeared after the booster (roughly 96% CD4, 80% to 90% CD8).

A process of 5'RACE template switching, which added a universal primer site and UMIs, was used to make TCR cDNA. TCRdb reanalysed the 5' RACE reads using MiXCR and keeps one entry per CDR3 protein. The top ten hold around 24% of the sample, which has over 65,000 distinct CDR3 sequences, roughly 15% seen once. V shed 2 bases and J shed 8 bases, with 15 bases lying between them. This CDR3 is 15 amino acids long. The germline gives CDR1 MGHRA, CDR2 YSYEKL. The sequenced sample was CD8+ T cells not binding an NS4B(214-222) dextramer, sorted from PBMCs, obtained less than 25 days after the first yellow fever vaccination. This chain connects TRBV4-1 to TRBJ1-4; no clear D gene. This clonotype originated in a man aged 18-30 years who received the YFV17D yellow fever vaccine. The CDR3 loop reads CASSQSKSPGEKLFF. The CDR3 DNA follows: TGCGCCAGCAGCCAAAGTAAATCCCCTGGGGAAAAACTGTTTTTT.